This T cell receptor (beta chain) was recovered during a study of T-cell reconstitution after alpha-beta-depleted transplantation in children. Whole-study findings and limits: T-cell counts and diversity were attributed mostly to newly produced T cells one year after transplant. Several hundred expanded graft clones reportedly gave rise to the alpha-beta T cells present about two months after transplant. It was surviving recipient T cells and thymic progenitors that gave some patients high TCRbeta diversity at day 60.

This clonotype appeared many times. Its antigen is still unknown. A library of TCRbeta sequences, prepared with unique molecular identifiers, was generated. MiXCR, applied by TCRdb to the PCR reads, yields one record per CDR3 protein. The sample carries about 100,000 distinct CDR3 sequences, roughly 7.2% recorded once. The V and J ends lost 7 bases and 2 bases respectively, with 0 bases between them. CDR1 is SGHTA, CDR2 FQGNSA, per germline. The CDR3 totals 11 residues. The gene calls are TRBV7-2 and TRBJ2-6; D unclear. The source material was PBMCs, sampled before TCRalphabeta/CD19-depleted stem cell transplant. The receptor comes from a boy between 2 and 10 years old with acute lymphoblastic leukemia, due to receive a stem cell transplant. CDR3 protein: CASTGANVLTF. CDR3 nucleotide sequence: TGTGCCAGCACTGGGGCCAACGTCCTGACTTTC.